These 23 T cell receptor beta chains share one sample of origin, sequenced in a study of OX40 agonist ivuxolimab in advanced cancers. This table comes from immunoSEQ multiplex PCR, and its TCRdb copy is limited to in-frame clones, with some not included. The sample lists over 85,000 clones, 85% to 95% occurring once. Here the sequenced sample was CD4+ or CD8+ T cells sorted from blood, taken in a trial of the OX40 agonist ivuxolimab. The receptors derive from an adult with an advanced solid tumor such as melanoma, head and neck, liver or kidney cancer.

The chain employs TRBV30 and TRBJ2-1; TRBD1 aligns across 7 bases. V shed 3 bases and J 0 bases; nucleotides not matched to a gene: 8. This CDR3 contains 16 residues. The germline V gene has CDR1 GTSNPN and CDR2 SVGIG (reference sequence). The CDR3 sequence is CAWSGTHRGSYNEQFF. In nucleotides, the CDR3 is TGTGCCTGGAGCGGAACCCACAGGGGCTCCTACAATGAGCAGTTCTTC.

The V and J genes are TRBV30 and TRBJ1-3; unclear D gene. The ends were cut back, 5 bases at V and 4 bases at J, with 9 bases in the middle. Germline-derived CDR1 and CDR2 are GTSNPN and SVGIG (reference sequence). This CDR3 region has 12 residues. In nucleotides, the CDR3 is TGTGCCTGGCGAATGTGGGGAAACACCATATATTTT. Translation: CAWRMWGNTIYF.

The chain carries TRBV5-4 and TRBJ1-2; no clear D gene. The CDR3 runs 12 residues. CDR1 and CDR2 (germline): SGHNT, YYREEE (reference sequence). V lost 0 bases, J lost 7 bases, and 7 bases lay in between. CDR3 DNA: TGTGCCAGCAGCTTGGAGGAGGGTGGCTACACCTTC. Encoded protein: CASSLEEGGYTF.

The chain links TRBV4-2 to TRBJ1-1; perhaps TRBD1 as D (5 bases). This CDR3 has 15 residues. The V end lost 8 bases, the J end lost 0 bases, and 16 bases lay between the germline ends. Germline-derived CDR1 and CDR2 are LGHNA and YNFKEQ. The CDR3 DNA reads as TGTGCCAGCGCCGCGCAGGGCGCGATGAACACTGAAGCTTTCTTT. The encoded protein is CASAAQGAMNTEAFF.

This chain joins TRBV18 and TRBJ1-2, with 8 bases lining up with TRBD1. Trimming took 3 bases from V and 5 from J; bases not matched to a gene: 8. The germline CDR1 and CDR2 sequences are KGHSH and LQKENI. The CDR3 extends over 15 amino acids. Written as DNA, the CDR3 is TGTGCCAGCTCACCGACAGGGGACACTACGTATGGCTACACCTTC. It translates to CASSPTGDTTYGYTF. Full variable domain (outside the CDR3, taken from reference TRBV18 and TRBJ1-2): NAGVMQNPRHLVRRRGQEARLRCSPMKGHSHVYWYRQLPEEGLKFMVYLQKENIIDESGMPKERFSAEFPKEGPSILRIQQVVRGDSAAYFCASSPTGDTTYGYTFGSGTRLTVV.

The chain employs TRBV9 and TRBJ1-6, with D unclear. V was trimmed by 2 bases and J by 1 base, leaving 13 bases between them. CDR3 length: 17 amino acids. Germline values: CDR1 SGDLS, CDR2 YYNGEE. In DNA form, the CDR3 reads TGTGCCAGCAGCGTCGGGGTTCGGCGGTCCTATAATTCACCCCTCCACTTT. Its protein product is CASSVGVRRSYNSPLHF.

The V and J genes are TRBV30 and TRBJ2-4; TRBD2 agrees at 12 bases. Germline V lookup: CDR1 GTSNPN, CDR2 SVGIG (reference sequence). This CDR3 has 18 amino acids. V gave up 5 bases and J gave up 2 bases; unmatched junction bases: 13. CDR3 amino acids: CAWGTSGFFIYSKNIQYF. In nucleotides, the CDR3 is TGTGCCTGGGGGACTAGCGGGTTTTTTATCTATTCCAAAAACATTCAGTACTTC.

The J gene is TRBJ1-2, the V gene TRBV10-3; possible D gene TRBD1, 5 bases. V was shortened by 3 bases and J by 4 bases, with 12 bases between the two germline ends. Germline CDR1 and CDR2: ENHRY and SYGVKD. CDR3 length: 14 amino acids. The CDR3 loop reads CAISDGQGGYGYTF. In DNA form, the CDR3 reads TGTGCCATCAGTGATGGGCAGGGTGGCTATGGCTACACCTTC.

This clone was seen only a few times. V is TRBV28 and J is TRBJ2-6; D is possibly TRBD1 or TRBD2 (5 bases each). Germline values: CDR1 MDHEN, CDR2 SYDVKM. Deletions cut 4 bases from V and 1 base from J, with 20 bases between. The CDR3 runs to 19 residues. Here the CDR3 DNA reads TGTGCCAGCAGTTGGGAAGGGTGGGGGACGGGTTCTGGGGCCAACGTCCTGACTTTC. Amino acid sequence: CASSWEGWGTGSGANVLTF. Filled out from reference TRBV28 and TRBJ2-6, the complete variable domain reads DVKVTQSSRYLVKRTGEKVFLECVQDMDHENMFWYRQDPGLGLRLIYFSYDVKMKEKGDIPEGYSVSREKKERFSLILESASTNQTSMYLCASSWEGWGTGSGANVLTFGAGSRLTVL.

The chain carries TRBV29-1 and TRBJ2-7, with TRBD1 matching over 9 bases. With V trimmed by 6 bases and J by 3 bases, 6 bases remained unmatched. Looked up from germline, CDR1 is SQVTM and CDR2 is ANQGSEA. The CDR3 spans 13 residues. CDR3 sequence (DNA): TGCAGCGTAAACAGGGGGCCGCGCTACGAGCAGTACTTC. Translating it yields CSVNRGPRYEQYF.

The rearrangement joins TRBV29-1 to TRBJ1-6; D unresolved. Per the germline V gene, CDR1 is SQVTM and CDR2 is ANQGSEA. The CDR3 has 13 residues. Between the trimmed V and J ends, which lost 4 bases and 0 bases, there was a span of 4 bases. CDR3 DNA sequence: TGCAGCGTTGGGCTCTCCTATAATTCACCCCTCCACTTT. Amino acid sequence: CSVGLSYNSPLHF.

Turning to this clone: At the DNA level, this CDR3 is encoded by other sequences in the same sample as well. The chain carries TRBV6-5 and TRBJ2-5; D is uncertain. There are 11 residues in the CDR3. Germline CDR1 and CDR2: MNHEY and SVGAGI. The ends were cut back, 4 bases at V and 4 bases at J, with 4 bases in the middle. The CDR3 spells CASSSVETQYF. Written as DNA, the CDR3 is TGTGCCAGCAGTTCGGTAGAGACCCAGTACTTC.

The genes are TRBV18 and TRBJ2-3, with 8 bases lining up with TRBD1. From germline, CDR1 is KGHSH and CDR2 LQKENI. The CDR3 is 16 residues long. Losses at the gene ends were 0 bases for V and 5 bases for J; bases not matched to a gene: 7. CDR3 DNA sequence: TGTGCCAGCTCACCACCGGCAGGGGGCTCGGTAGATACGCAGTATTTT. Its protein is CASSPPAGGSVDTQYF. The whole variable domain, remainder taken from reference TRBV18 and TRBJ2-3, is NAGVMQNPRHLVRRRGQEARLRCSPMKGHSHVYWYRQLPEEGLKFMVYLQKENIIDESGMPKERFSAEFPKEGPSILRIQQVVRGDSAAYFCASSPPAGGSVDTQYFGPGTRLTVL.

V gene TRBV30 combines with J gene TRBJ2-7; possibly TRBD1 for D (5 bases). The CDR3 is 14 residues long. Trimming took 4 bases from V and 5 from J, leaving 18 bases between them. Germline V gene sequence: CDR1 GTSNPN, CDR2 SVGIG (reference sequence). DNA for the CDR3: TGTGCCTGGAAAAGAGGACACCCGAACGACGAGCAGTACTTC. Its protein is CAWKRGHPNDEQYF.

J is TRBJ2-5 and V is TRBV11-3, with 9 bases lining up with TRBD1. The germline V gene has CDR1 SGHNT and CDR2 YENEEA. V lost 3 bases to trimming and J lost 5 bases; unmatched junction nucleotides: 1. The CDR3 length is 13 residues. DNA for the CDR3: TGTGCCAGCAGCTTTGGACAGGGGGAGACCCAGTACTTC. It translates to CASSFGQGETQYF.

CDR3 residues: CASSPPKLAGAGGDTQYF. The DNA of the CDR3 is TGTGCCAGCTCACCACCGAAGCTAGCGGGGGCAGGTGGAGATACGCAGTATTTT. The chain has TRBV18 and TRBJ2-3; 10 nucleotides agree with TRBD2. Germline V gene sequence: CDR1 KGHSH, CDR2 LQKENI. The CDR3 runs 18 residues. Trimming removed 0 bases from V and 5 bases from J; junction bases left unmatched: 11.

This rearrangement joins TRBV11-2 to TRBJ1-6; 7 positions match TRBD1. The CDR3 totals 15 residues. V lost 4 bases and J lost 7; bases outside the gene matches: 7. Germline assignment: CDR1 SGHAT and CDR2 FQNNGV. CDR3 in amino acids: CASSSLQGKNSPLHF. CDR3 nucleotide sequence: TGTGCCAGCAGCTCCCTACAGGGGAAGAATTCACCCCTCCACTTT.

This clone is a singleton in its sample. The chain links TRBV6-5 to TRBJ1-5, with D hard to call. V was cut by 6 bases and J by 0 bases, with 9 bases left in between. Germline V CDR1 and CDR2: MNHEY, SVGAGI. There are 14 residues in the CDR3. The CDR3 sequence: CASSPIYSNQPQHF. Written as DNA, the CDR3 is TGTGCCAGCAGCCCCATCTATAGCAATCAGCCCCAGCATTTT.

V usage is TRBV6-1 and J usage is TRBJ2-7; D gene unclear. Germline values: CDR1 MNHNS, CDR2 SASEGT. V lost 6 bases to trimming and J lost 1 base, with 10 bases between them. The CDR3 totals 13 residues. The chain's CDR3 is CASRLGPSYEQYV. The CDR3 nucleotides are TGTGCCAGCAGGCTAGGCCCATCCTACGAGCAGTACGTC.

The chain has TRBV10-3 and TRBJ2-1; tentative D call: TRBD2 (5 bases). The CDR3 runs 16 residues. The germline V and J ends were trimmed by 6 bases and 5 bases, with 20 bases remaining between them. The germline CDR1 and CDR2 sequences are ENHRY and SYGVKD. The CDR3 region is CAISGNKTVWDNEQFF. CDR3 DNA sequence: TGTGCCATCAGCGGGAACAAGACGGTTTGGGACAATGAGCAGTTCTTC.

This rearrangement joins TRBV28 to TRBJ2-1; 10 nucleotides line up with TRBD1. The germline gives CDR1 MDHEN, CDR2 SYDVKM. V was pared by 5 bases and J by 9 bases, with 13 bases of the junction left unmatched. The CDR3 extends over 16 amino acids. The CDR3: CASSTIGTGVLGEQFF. CDR3 in DNA: TGTGCCAGCAGTACAATCGGGACAGGGGTTCTGGGTGAGCAGTTCTTC.

This chain connects TRBV18 to TRBJ1-6, with 7 bases identical to TRBD1. The CDR3 is 15 residues long. V lost 6 bases and J lost 10; bases outside the gene matches: 12. The germline CDR1 and CDR2 sequences are KGHSH and LQKENI. The CDR3 region is CASSRSGGSRSPLHF. CDR3 coding DNA: TGTGCCAGCTCGCGATCAGGGGGATCGAGATCACCCCTCCACTTT.

The sample holds one count of this clone. The chain employs TRBV21-1 and TRBJ1-5; TRBD1 is the table's D call and was not checked against the DNA. TRBV21-1 has pseudogene status. This CDR3 has 15 amino acids. The CDR3 loop reads CASSKVWVRAQPQHF. The CDR3 nucleotides read TGTGCCAGCAGCAAAGTATGGGTCAGGGCTCAGCCCCAGCATTTT.